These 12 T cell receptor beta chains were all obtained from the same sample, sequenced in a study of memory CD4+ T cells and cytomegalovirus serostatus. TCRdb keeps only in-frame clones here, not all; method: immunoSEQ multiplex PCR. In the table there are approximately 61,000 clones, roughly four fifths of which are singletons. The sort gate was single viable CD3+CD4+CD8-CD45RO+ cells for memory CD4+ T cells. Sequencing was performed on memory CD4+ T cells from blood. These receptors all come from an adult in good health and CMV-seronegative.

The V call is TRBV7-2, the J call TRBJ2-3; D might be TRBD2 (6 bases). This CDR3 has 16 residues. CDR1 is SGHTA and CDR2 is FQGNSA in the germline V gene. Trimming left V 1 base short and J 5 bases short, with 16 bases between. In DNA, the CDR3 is TGTGCCAGCAGCTTAGTAGGGAGGTCCTGGGGAGATACGCAGTATTTT. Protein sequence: CASSLVGRSWGDTQYF.

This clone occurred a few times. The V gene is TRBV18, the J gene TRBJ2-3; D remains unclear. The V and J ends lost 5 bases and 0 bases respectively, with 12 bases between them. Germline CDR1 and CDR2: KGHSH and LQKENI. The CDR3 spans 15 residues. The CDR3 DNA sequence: TGTGCCAGCTCAGGTCCCGGGCTAAGCACAGATACGCAGTATTTT. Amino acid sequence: CASSGPGLSTDTQYF. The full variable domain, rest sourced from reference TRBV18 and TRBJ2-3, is NAGVMQNPRHLVRRRGQEARLRCSPMKGHSHVYWYRQLPEEGLKFMVYLQKENIIDESGMPKERFSAEFPKEGPSILRIQQVVRGDSAAYFCASSGPGLSTDTQYFGPGTRLTVL.

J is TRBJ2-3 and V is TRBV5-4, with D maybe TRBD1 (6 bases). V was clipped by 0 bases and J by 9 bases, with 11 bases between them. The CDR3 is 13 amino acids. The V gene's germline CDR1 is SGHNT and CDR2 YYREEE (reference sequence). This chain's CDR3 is CASSLGGTGTQYF. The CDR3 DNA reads TGTGCCAGCAGCTTGGGGGGAACAGGGACGCAGTATTTT.

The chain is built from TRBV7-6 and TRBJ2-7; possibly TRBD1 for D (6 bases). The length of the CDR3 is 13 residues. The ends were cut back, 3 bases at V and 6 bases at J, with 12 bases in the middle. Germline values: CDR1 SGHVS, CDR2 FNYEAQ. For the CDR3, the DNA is TGTGCCAGCAGCTTGAACAGGGTGGGCGAGCAGTACTTC. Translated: CASSLNRVGEQYF.

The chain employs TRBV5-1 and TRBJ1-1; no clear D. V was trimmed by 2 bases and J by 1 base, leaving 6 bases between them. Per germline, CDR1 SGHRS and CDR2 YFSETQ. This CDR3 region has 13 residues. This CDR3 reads CASSFAANTEAFF. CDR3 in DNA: TGCGCCAGCAGCTTCGCCGCGAACACTGAAGCTTTCTTT.

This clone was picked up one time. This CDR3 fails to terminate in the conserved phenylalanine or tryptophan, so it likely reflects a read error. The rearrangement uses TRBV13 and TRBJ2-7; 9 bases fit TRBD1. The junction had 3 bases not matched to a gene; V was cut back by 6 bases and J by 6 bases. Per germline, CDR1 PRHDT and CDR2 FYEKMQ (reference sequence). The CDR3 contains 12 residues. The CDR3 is CASRRQGGEQYL. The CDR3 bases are TGTGCCAGCAGACGACAGGGGGGCGAGCAGTACCTC.

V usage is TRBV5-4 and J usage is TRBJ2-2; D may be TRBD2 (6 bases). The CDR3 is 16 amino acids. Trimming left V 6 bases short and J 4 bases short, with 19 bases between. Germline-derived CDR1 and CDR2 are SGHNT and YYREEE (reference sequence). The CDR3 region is CASNPGGNDPTGELFF. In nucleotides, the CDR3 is TGTGCCAGCAACCCCGGCGGGAACGACCCCACCGGGGAGCTGTTTTTT.

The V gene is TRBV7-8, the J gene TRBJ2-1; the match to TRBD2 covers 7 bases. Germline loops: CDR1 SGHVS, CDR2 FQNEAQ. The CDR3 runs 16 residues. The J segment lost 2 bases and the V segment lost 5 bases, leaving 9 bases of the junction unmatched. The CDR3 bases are TGTGCCAGCAGCGGTGGGGGGGGAGGGACCTACAATGAGCAGTTCTTC. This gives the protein CASSGGGGGTYNEQFF.

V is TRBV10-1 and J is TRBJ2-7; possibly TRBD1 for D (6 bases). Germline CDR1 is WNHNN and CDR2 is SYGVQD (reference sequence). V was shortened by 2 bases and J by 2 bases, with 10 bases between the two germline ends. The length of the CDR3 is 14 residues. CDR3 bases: TGCGCCAGCAGTGAGCATGCAGGGGCCTACGAGCAGTACTTC. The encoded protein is CASSEHAGAYEQYF.

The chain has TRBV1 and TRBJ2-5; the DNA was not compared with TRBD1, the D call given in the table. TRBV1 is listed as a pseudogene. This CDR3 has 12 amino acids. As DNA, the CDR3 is TGCACCAGCGGACGACAGGGCGAGACCCAGTACTTC. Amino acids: CTSGRQGETQYF.

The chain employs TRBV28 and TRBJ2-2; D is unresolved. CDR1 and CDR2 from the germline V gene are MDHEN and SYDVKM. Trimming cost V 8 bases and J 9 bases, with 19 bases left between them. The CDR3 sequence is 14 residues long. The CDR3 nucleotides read TGTGCCAGCGCTCCCCAAGGGCCCTGGAGGGAGCTGTTTTTT. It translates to CASAPQGPWRELFF.

In nucleotides, the CDR3 is TGTGCCAGTGCAACCGGGGCTCCGGATACGCAGTATTTT. Encoded protein: CASATGAPDTQYF. V usage is TRBV2 and J usage is TRBJ2-3; either TRBD1 or TRBD2 may fit D (5 bases each). The CDR3 extends over 13 amino acids. V was trimmed by 9 bases and J by 6 bases, leaving 16 bases between them. Germline V lookup: CDR1 SNHLY, CDR2 FYNNEI.